This TCR beta chain was found in a study of CD8+CD57+ T cells in acquired aplastic anemia. Study information: Mean yield of DNA from sorted CD4+ and CD8+ cells was 3.2 ug. Study outcomes and limitations: Between the patient and control groups, CD8+ Simpson's diversity did not differ significantly. Roughly 28 was the count of CD8+ CDR3 sequences that patients shared with controls.

For sequencing, patients were chosen who had shown expansion of CD8+CD57+ cells by flow cytometry. None of the patients had been given any therapy when their blood was sampled. Profiles of TCR beta VDJ and CDR3 were generated from a genomic DNA template. TCRdb reprocessed the reads via MiXCR and lists one record per CDR3 protein. The table has around 180,000 distinct CDR3 sequences, less than 60% seen once. The CDR3 runs 15 residues. Germline trimming cut 6 bases from V and 5 bases from J; bases unmatched to any gene: 11. Germline assignment: CDR1 SNHLY and CDR2 FYNNEI. Points on this clonotype: Its specificity is not known.

The V call is TRBV2, the J call TRBJ2-7, with 9 bases fitting TRBD1. The sequence came from a human donor with aplastic anemia. Sequenced input: sorted CD4+, CD8+, or CD8+CD57+ T cells (not recorded which) from PBMCs. In DNA, the CDR3 is TGTGCCAGCAGACCCGGGACAGGGATCACTCACGAGCAGTACTTC. Protein: CASRPGTGITHEQYF.